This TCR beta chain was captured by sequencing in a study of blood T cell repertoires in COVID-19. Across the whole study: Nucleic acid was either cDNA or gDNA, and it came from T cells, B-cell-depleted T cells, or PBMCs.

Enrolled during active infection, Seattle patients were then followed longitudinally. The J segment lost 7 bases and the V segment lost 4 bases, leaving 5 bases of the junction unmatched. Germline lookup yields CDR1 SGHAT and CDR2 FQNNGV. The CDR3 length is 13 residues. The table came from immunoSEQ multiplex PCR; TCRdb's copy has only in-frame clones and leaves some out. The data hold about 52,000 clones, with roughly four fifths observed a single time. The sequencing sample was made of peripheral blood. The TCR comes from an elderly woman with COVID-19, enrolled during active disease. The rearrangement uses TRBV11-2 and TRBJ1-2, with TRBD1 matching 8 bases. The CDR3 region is CASSSGGEGGYTF. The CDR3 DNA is TGTGCCAGCAGCTCAGGGGGCGAGGGTGGCTACACCTTC.